Included here is one T cell receptor beta chain sequence, with context. This sample was taken from a study of T cell changes during pregnancy in multiple sclerosis. TCRdb's table, derived via immunoSEQ multiplex PCR, lists solely in-frame clones and lacks some. The table includes approximately 70,000 clones, roughly 90% detected once. The V gene end was trimmed by 3 bases and the J gene end by 6 bases; junction bases not matched to a gene: 8. This CDR3 spans 16 amino acids. Germline lookup yields CDR1 MNHEY and CDR2 SMNVEV (reference sequence). The gene calls are TRBV27 and TRBJ2-2, with 9 bases identical to TRBD2. Sequences were derived from peripheral blood, sampled in the first trimester of pregnancy. The sequence derives from a female donor in good health, enrolled as a control in a pregnancy study. The DNA of the CDR3 is TGTGCCAGCAGTTTTTGGCTAGCGGGATTCGCCGGGGAGCTGTTTTTT. Encoded protein: CASSFWLAGFAGELFF.